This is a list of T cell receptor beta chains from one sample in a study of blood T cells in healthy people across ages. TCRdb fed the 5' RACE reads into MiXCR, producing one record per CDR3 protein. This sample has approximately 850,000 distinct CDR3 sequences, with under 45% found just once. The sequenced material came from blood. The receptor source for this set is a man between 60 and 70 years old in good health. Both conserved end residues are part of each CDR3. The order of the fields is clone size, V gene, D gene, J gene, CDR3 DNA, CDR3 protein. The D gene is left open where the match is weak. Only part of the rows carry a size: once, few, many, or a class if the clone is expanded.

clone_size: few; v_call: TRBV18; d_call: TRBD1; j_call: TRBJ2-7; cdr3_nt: TGTGCCAGCTCACCAGAAGGACAGGGGATCCCCTACGAGCAGTACTTC; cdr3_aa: CASSPEGQGIPYEQYF
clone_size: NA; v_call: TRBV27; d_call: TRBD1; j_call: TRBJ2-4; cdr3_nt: TGTGCCAGCAGTCAGGGACAGGGTTATGCGCCGAGCATTCAGTACTTC; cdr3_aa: CASSQGQGYAPSIQYF
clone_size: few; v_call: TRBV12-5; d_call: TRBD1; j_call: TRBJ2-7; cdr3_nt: TGTGCTAGTGGCCCGGGACAGGGCTACGAGCAGTACTTC; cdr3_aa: CASGPGQGYEQYF
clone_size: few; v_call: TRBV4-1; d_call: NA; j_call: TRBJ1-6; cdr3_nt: TGCGCCAGCAGCCAAGGATGGACGGATAGAAATTCACCCCTCCACTTT; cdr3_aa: CASSQGWTDRNSPLHF
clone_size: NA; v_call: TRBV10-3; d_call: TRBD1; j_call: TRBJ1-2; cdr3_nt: TGTGCCATCAGCAGGGGGAATGGCTACACCTTC; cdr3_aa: CAISRGNGYTF
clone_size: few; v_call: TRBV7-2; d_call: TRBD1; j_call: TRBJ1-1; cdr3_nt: TGTGCCAGCAGCCTCACGCAGGGGGCCACTGAAGCTTTCTTT; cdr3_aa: CASSLTQGATEAFF
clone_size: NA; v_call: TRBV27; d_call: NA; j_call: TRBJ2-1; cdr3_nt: TGTGCCAGCAGTTTAAGGGATAGCGGATACAATGAGCAGTTCTTC; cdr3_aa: CASSLRDSGYNEQFF
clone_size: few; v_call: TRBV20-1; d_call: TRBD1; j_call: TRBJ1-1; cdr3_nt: TGTAGTGCTAGGGGACAGGTCAACACTGAAGCTTTCTTT; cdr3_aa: CSARGQVNTEAFF
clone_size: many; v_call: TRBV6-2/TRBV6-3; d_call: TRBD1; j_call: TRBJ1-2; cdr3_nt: TGTGCCAGCAGAAGAGGGACAGGGGATGGCTACACCTTC; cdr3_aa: CASRRGTGDGYTF
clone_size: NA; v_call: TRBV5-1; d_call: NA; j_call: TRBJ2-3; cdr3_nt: TGCGCCAGCAGCTTGGTGTCTCCGACTCTTGAAACAGATACGCAGTATTTT; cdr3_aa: CASSLVSPTLETDTQYF
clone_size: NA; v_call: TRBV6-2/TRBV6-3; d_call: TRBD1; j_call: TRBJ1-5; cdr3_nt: TGTGCCAGCAGTTACTTGACAGGGCCACGTTGGCCCCAGCATTTT; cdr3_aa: CASSYLTGPRWPQHF
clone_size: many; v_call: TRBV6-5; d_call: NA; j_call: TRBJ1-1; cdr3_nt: TGTGCCAGCAGTACAGGGTTGAACACTGAAGCTTTCTTT; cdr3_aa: CASSTGLNTEAFF
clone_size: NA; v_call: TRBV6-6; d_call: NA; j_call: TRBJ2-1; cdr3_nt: TGTGCCAGCGGGATCGGGGAGCAGTTCTTC; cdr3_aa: CASGIGEQFF
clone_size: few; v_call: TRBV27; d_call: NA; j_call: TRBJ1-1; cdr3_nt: TGTGCCAGCCCCGTTGGGGTACTGAGAAATAAGAACACTGAAGCTTTCTTT; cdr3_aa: CASPVGVLRNKNTEAFF
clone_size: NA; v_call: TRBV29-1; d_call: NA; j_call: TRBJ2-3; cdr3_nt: TGCAGCGGTGGACAGAGGACAGATACGCAGTATTTT; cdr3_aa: CSGGQRTDTQYF
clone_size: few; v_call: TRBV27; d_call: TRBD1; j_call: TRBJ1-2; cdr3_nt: TGTGCCAGCAGTTTATCCCGGACAGGTGGTTATGGCTACACCTTC; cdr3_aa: CASSLSRTGGYGYTF
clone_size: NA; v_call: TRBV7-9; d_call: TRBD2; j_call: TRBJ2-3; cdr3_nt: TGTGCCAGCAGCTCGACGGCCTGGACTAGCGGGGGGTTCACAGATACGCAGTATTTT; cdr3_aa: CASSSTAWTSGGFTDTQYF
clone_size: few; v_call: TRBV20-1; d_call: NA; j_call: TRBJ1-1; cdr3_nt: TGCAGTGCTACGCAGGGGTTCGGGGTGAACACTGAAGCTTTCTTT; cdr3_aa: CSATQGFGVNTEAFF
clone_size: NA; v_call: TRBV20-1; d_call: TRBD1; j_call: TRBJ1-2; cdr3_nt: TGCAGTGCCGTTCGACGACCAACAGGGGGAGTTAGCTATGGCTACACCTTC; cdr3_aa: CSAVRRPTGGVSYGYTF
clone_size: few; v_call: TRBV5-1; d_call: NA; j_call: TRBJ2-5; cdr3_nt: TGCGCCAGCAGCTTGCCTAGTCAACAAGAGACCCAGTACTTC; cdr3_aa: CASSLPSQQETQYF
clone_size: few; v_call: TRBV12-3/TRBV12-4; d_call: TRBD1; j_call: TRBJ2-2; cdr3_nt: TGTGCCAGCAGTGGACAGGGGGTTCCCGGGGAGCTGTTTTTT; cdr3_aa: CASSGQGVPGELFF
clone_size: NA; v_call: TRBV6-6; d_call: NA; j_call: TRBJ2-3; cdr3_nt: TGTGCCAGCAGCAGCAAAAGGGTTGGCGGCACAGATACGCAGTATTTT; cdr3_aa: CASSSKRVGGTDTQYF
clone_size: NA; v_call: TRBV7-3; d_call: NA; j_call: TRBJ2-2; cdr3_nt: TGTGCCAGCAGCTTAATGGGGGGCGCGGAGGGGGAGCTGTTTTTT; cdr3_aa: CASSLMGGAEGELFF
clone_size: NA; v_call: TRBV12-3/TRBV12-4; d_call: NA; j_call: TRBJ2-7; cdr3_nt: TGTGCCAGCAGTTACGGACTCACCTACGAGCAGTACTTC; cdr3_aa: CASSYGLTYEQYF
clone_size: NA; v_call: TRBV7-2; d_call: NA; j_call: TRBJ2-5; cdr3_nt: TGTGCCAGCAGCTTAGTCTCCTTCGTGGCGGAGACCCAGTACTTC; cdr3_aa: CASSLVSFVAETQYF
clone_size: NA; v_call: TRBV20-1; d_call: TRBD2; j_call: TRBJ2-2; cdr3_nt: TGCAGTGCTACTCTTAGCGGGGGGGTAACCGGGGAGCTGTTTTTT; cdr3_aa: CSATLSGGVTGELFF
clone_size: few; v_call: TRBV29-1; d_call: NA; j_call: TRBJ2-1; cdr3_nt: TGCAGCGCCGTGGGGCTAAATGAGCAGTTCTTC; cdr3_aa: CSAVGLNEQFF
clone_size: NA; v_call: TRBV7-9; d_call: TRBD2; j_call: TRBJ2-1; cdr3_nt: TGTGCCAGCAGCTTAACAGGGGTAGCGGGAGTCTACAATGAGCAGTTCTTC; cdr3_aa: CASSLTGVAGVYNEQFF
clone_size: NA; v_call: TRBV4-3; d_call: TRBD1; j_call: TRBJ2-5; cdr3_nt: TGCGCCAGCAGCCAGTCAGGACAGGGTTTTGGAGAGACCCAGTACTTC; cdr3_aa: CASSQSGQGFGETQYF
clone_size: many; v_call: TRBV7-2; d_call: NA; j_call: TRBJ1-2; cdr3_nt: TGTGCCAGCAGCTTAAAACAGGCGGCCTATGGCTACACCTTC; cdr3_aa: CASSLKQAAYGYTF
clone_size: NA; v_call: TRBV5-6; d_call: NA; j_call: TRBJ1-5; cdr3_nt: TGTGCCAGCAGCCGATATCAGGGGCGGACTCAGCCCCAGCATTTT; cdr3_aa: CASSRYQGRTQPQHF
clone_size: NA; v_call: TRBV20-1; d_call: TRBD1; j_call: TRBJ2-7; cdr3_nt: TGCAGTGCTAGGGGACAGGGGGACTACGAGCAGTACTTC; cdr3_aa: CSARGQGDYEQYF
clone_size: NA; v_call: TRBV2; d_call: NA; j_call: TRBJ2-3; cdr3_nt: TGTGCCAGCAAGGCAGGGAATTACCGGCAGTATTTT; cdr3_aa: CASKAGNYRQYF
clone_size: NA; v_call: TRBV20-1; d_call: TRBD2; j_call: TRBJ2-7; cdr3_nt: TGCAGTGCTAGGAAGCCGGGACTACCCTCTTACGAGCAGTACTTC; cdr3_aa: CSARKPGLPSYEQYF
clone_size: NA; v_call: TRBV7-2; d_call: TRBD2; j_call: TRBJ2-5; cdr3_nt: TGTGCCAGCAGCTTAGACAGAGCGGGGGCGTACCAAGAGACCCAGTACTTC; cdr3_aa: CASSLDRAGAYQETQYF
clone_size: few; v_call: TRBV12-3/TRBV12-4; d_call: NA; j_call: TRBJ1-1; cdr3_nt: TGTGCCAGCAGTCAGGGGATATACACTGAAGCTTTCTTT; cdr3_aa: CASSQGIYTEAFF
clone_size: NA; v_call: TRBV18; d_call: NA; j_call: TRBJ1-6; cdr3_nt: TGTGCCAGCTCAGCAACAGGGCTGGGGGATTCACCCCTCCACTTT; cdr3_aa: CASSATGLGDSPLHF
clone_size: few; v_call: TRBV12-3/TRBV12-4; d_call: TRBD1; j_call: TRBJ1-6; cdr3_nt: TGTGCCAGCAGTAACGGACAGGGGGCCTCACCCCTCCACTTT; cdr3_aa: CASSNGQGASPLHF
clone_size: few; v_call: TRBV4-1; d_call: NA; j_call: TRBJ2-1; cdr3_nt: TGCGCCAGCAGCCAAGATCGCCAGGAGTACAATGAGCAGTTCTTC; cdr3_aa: CASSQDRQEYNEQFF
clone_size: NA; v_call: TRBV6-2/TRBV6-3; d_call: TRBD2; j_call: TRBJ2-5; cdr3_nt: TGTGCCAGCAGTTACTCCCCCTTCCGGGGGGGCCGGGAGACCCAGTACTTC; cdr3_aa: CASSYSPFRGGRETQYF
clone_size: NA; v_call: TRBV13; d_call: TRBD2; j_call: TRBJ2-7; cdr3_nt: TGTGCCAGCAGCTGGCTAGCGGGGGGCCTCCCCTACGAGCAGTACTTC; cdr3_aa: CASSWLAGGLPYEQYF
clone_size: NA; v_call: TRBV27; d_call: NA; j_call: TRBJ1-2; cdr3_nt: TGTGCCAGCAGTTTATCGGGGGTTGGGTATGGCTACACCTTC; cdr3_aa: CASSLSGVGYGYTF
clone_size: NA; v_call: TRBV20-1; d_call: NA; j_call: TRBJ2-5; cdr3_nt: TGCAGTGCTAGAGACCCTCGTCGGGTTTATGAGACCCAGTACTTC; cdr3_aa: CSARDPRRVYETQYF
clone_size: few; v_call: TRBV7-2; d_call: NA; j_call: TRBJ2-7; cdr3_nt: TGTGCCAGCAGCTTAGCTTTTTGGGGGGCGCCCAGCTCCTACGAGCAGTACTTC; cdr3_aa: CASSLAFWGAPSSYEQYF
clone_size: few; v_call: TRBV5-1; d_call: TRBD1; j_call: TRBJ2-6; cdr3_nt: TGCGCCAGCAGCTTTGACAGGGGACTTGGCTCTGGGGCCAACGTCCTGACTTTC; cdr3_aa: CASSFDRGLGSGANVLTF
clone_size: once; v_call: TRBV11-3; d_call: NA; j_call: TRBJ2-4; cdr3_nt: TGTGCCAGCACCACCGGTTTCAAAAACATTCAGTACTTC; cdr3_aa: CASTTGFKNIQYF
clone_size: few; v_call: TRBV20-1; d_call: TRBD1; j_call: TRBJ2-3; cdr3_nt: TGCAGTGCTATGGGACAGGACCCTCGGGGCAATAGTGAGAATACGCAGTATTTT; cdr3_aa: CSAMGQDPRGNSENTQYF
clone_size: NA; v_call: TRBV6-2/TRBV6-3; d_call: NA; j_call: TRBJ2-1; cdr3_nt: TGTGCCAGCAGTTACTTGGGACGCAGCGGAGTCTACAATGAGCAGTTCTTC; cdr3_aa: CASSYLGRSGVYNEQFF